The present entry profiles one T cell receptor (beta chain) with its context. The sample originates from a study of cytomegalovirus exposure and HLA in healthy donors. Sequencing was performed with immunoSEQ multiplex PCR; in TCRdb, only in-frame clones are kept and a portion is missing. Of some 80,000 clones in the sample, approximately 96% are singletons; the top ten hold about 1.3%. With 4 bases removed from V and 4 bases from J, the gap between germline ends came to 11 bases. This CDR3 spans 14 amino acids. CDR1 and CDR2 (germline): SGHVS, FNYEAQ. The origin of this receptor is a woman between 18 and 29 years old in good health and CMV-seronegative. What was sequenced was PBMCs. The chain joins TRBV7-6 to TRBJ1-5; D is unclear. The CDR3 DNA is TGTGCCAGCAGCTCCCACCCGACTAATCAGCCCCAGCATTTT. Its protein is CASSSHPTNQPQHF.